The clone carrying this T cell receptor beta chain was recorded a few times. This specimen comes from a study of identical twins. TCRdb re-called the 5' RACE reads with MiXCR, one entry per CDR3 protein. The table lists 600,000 to 800,000 distinct CDR3 sequences, about 20% of them singletons. Another study also made use of these data, one on T cells expressing NK-cell markers.

Source material: PBMCs. This clonotype originated in a woman under 30 in good health.

CDR3 nucleotide sequence: TGCGCCAGCAGCTTGTTCCCGGGAGAAGTCGACGAGCAGTACTTC. Its protein is CASSLFPGEVDEQYF. The V gene is TRBV5-1, the J gene TRBJ2-7; maybe TRBD2 (6 bases). V lost 1 base and J 5 bases, leaving 16 bases between the germline ends. The CDR3 sequence is 15 residues long. Germline V gene lookup returns CDR1 SGHRS and CDR2 YFSETQ.